The text below deals with one TCR beta chain. V shed 0 bases, J shed 5 bases, and the junction held 7 bases outside the gene matches. The length of the CDR3 is 15 residues. The germline V gene encodes CDR1 SGHTS and CDR2 YDEGEE. This sample is part of a study of blood T cell repertoires in COVID-19. Overall study: Sample material is recorded as cDNA or gDNA derived from T cells, B-cell-depleted T cells, or PBMCs.

Libraries were prepared by immunoSEQ multiplex PCR; TCRdb keeps only in-frame clonotypes and omits some of them. This sample yields hundreds of thousands of clones, of which nearly 90% are seen a single time; over 8.5% belongs to the top ten. The specimen sequenced was PBMCs or T cells enriched from blood (not recorded which). This chain links TRBV5-8 with TRBJ2-7, with 8 bases aligning to TRBD1. This TCR derives from a woman aged 25 to 39 who had recovered from COVID-19. Written as DNA, the CDR3 is TGTGCCAGCAGCTTGGGGTTCAGGGGGCAGGACGAGCAGTACTTC. It specifies CASSLGFRGQDEQYF.